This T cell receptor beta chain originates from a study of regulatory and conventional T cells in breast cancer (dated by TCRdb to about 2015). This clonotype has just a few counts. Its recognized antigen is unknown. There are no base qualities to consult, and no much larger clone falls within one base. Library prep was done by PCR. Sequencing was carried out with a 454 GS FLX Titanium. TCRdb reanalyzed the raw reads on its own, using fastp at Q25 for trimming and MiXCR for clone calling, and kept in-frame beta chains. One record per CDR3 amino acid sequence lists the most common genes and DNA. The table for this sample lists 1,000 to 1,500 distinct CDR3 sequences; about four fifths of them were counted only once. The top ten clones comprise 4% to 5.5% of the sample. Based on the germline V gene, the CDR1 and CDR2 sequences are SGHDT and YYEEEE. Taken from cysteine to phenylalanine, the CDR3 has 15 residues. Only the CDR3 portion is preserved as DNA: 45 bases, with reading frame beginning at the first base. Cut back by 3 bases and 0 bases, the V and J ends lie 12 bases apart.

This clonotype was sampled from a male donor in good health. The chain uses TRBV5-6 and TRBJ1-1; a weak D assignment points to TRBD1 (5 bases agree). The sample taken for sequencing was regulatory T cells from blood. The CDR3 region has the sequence CASSSYRIVNTEAFF. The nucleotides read TGTGCCAGCAGCTCCTACAGGATCGTGAACACTGAAGCTTTCTTT.